The clone carrying this T cell receptor (beta chain) was seen only once. TCRdb keeps only in-frame clones here, not all; method: immunoSEQ multiplex PCR. Among 100,000 to 150,000 clones listed, about 89% were seen once. V gave up 7 bases and J gave up 5 bases, with 18 bases separating them. CDR1 is LGHDT and CDR2 is YNNKEL in the germline V gene (reference sequence). The CDR3 spans 14 residues. This entry is derived from a study of T cell responses to AZD1222 COVID-19 vaccine. V is TRBV3-1 (or the pseudogene TRBV3-2) and J is TRBJ2-7, with D possibly TRBD2 on 6 matching bases. The starting material was peripheral blood, obtained on day 0 of AZD1222 vaccination. The clonotype was recovered from an adult in good health. The CDR3 loop is CASTAIGGSHEQYF. The CDR3 DNA sequence: TGTGCCAGCACCGCGATCGGGGGAAGCCACGAGCAGTACTTC.